What follows are 13 T cell receptor beta chains derived from one specimen sequenced in a study of blood T cell repertoires in COVID-19. Using immunoSEQ multiplex PCR, the repertoire was profiled, and TCRdb retains in-frame clones only, with some absent. The sample holds 250,000 to 300,000 clones; around four fifths are singletons and the top ten take 3.5% to 5.5%. The source material was peripheral blood. The source is a man between 60 and 75 years old who had recovered from COVID-19.

The CDR3 DNA is TGTGCCAGCAGCTTCCGGGGGGGGCAGAACACTGAAGCTTTCTTT. Amino acid sequence: CASSFRGGQNTEAFF. This rearrangement joins TRBV6-6 to TRBJ1-1, with D tentatively TRBD1 (6 bases). Trimming shortened V by 6 bases and J by 1 base, and 15 bases separated the two germline ends. The germline gives CDR1 MNHNY, CDR2 SVGAGI (reference sequence). CDR3 length: 15 amino acids.

V gene TRBV6-5 combines with J gene TRBJ2-1; 8 bases agree with TRBD1. Unmatched junction bases numbered 5, after V lost 7 bases and J lost 0 bases. The CDR3 totals 15 residues. Germline V gene lookup returns CDR1 MNHEY and CDR2 SVGAGI. DNA of the CDR3: TGTGCCAGCAACCCCGGGACAGGCTCCTACAATGAGCAGTTCTTC. The encoded protein is CASNPGTGSYNEQFF.

The chain links TRBV6-1 to TRBJ2-2; 7 nucleotides agree with TRBD1. V lost 3 bases to trimming and J lost 1 base; unmatched junction nucleotides: 2. Germline CDR1 reads MNHNS; CDR2 reads SASEGT. The CDR3 loop spans 15 amino acids. The chain's CDR3 is CASSDRGLNTGELFF. CDR3 DNA: TGTGCCAGCAGTGACAGGGGGTTGAACACCGGGGAGCTGTTTTTT.

The genes are TRBV12-3 or TRBV12-4 and TRBJ1-1; D gene ambiguous. This CDR3 contains 13 residues. V shed 1 base and J shed 5 bases, with 8 bases lying between them. CDR3 residues: CASSLGTTTEAFF. The CDR3 DNA reads as TGTGCCAGCAGTTTAGGTACGACAACTGAAGCTTTCTTT.

The genes are TRBV10-2 and TRBJ2-6; TRBD1 aligns across 7 bases. After removal of 8 bases from V and 0 bases from J, the junction contained 10 bases not matched to a gene. Looked up from germline, CDR1 is WSHSY and CDR2 is SAAADI. The CDR3 is 17 amino acids. The CDR3 coding sequence is TGCGCCAGCTCCTCGGACAGGAGTGACTCTGGGGCCAACGTCCTGACTTTC. It is translated as CASSSDRSDSGANVLTF.

This chain connects TRBV19 to TRBJ1-5; D possibly corresponds to TRBD1 (6 bases). Germline values: CDR1 LNHDA, CDR2 SQIVND (reference sequence). The CDR3 covers 13 residues. V was pared by 6 bases and J by 4 bases, with 10 bases between. The CDR3 spells CASRSRGNQPQHF. CDR3 DNA sequence: TGTGCCAGTAGGTCCAGGGGTAATCAGCCCCAGCATTTT.

This clone has a count of ten or more. This chain links TRBV27 with TRBJ1-1; the D gene is possibly TRBD1 (5 bases). The CDR3 has 13 residues. The V end was cut by 6 bases, the J end by 4 bases, with 12 bases between. Germline lookup yields CDR1 MNHEY and CDR2 SMNVEV (reference sequence). The CDR3 DNA is TGTGCCAGCAGCCTCGGGGGTATCACTGAAGCTTTCTTT. This sequence encodes CASSLGGITEAFF.

The V gene is TRBV5-1, the J gene TRBJ2-3; D remains unclear. The CDR3 consists of 14 residues. Germline CDR1 reads SGHRS; CDR2 reads YFSETQ. The V gene lost 2 bases and the J gene lost 1 base, with 8 bases spanning the gap. CDR3 nucleotides: TGCGCCAGCAGCTTAGGAGACCGCACAGATACGCAGTATTTT. It is translated as CASSLGDRTDTQYF.

J is TRBJ1-1 and V is TRBV30; D perhaps matches TRBD1 (6 bases). The CDR3 loop spans 14 amino acids. Germline loops: CDR1 GTSNPN, CDR2 SVGIG (reference sequence). The ends were cut back, 4 bases at V and 0 bases at J, with 12 bases in the middle. The CDR3 sequence is CAWKLGGLNTEAFF. DNA of the CDR3: TGTGCCTGGAAACTGGGGGGGCTGAACACTGAAGCTTTCTTT.

The rearrangement links TRBV4-1 to TRBJ1-1; 8 positions agree with TRBD1. The germline V gene encodes CDR1 MGHRA and CDR2 YSYEKL. This CDR3 is built from 15 residues. Trimming cost V 3 bases and J 0 bases; bases outside gene matches: 3. CDR3 sequence reads: CASSQNRGLNTEAFF. CDR3 nucleotides: TGCGCCAGCAGCCAGAACAGGGGGTTGAACACTGAAGCTTTCTTT.

As for this clone: The junction departs from the called germline gene at one end, perhaps through a read error. V and J are TRBV7-7 and TRBJ2-7; D is possibly TRBD2 (6 bases). The CDR3 spans 15 residues. In germline, CDR1 is SSHAT, CDR2 FNYEAQ (reference sequence). The CDR3 nucleotides are TGTGCTAGCAGCTTAGCGTACGGGGGTGAGGGCGAGCAGTACTTC. Translated, it gives CASSLAYGGEGEQYF.

V gene TRBV18 combines with J gene TRBJ2-7; perhaps TRBD2 as D (7 bases). The germline V gene has CDR1 KGHSH and CDR2 LQKENI. This CDR3 spans 17 amino acids. Trimming took 1 base from V and 4 from J, leaving 20 bases between them. CDR3: CASSPRGGAGSTYEQYF. CDR3 nucleotide sequence: TGTGCCAGCTCACCACGGGGGGGGGCAGGGAGCACGTACGAGCAGTACTTC.

The CDR3 nucleotides are TGTGCCAGCAGCGCGGGGTCCACGGACAGTTTCGACTATGGCTACACCTTC. Translating it yields CASSAGSTDSFDYGYTF. The chain joins TRBV9 to TRBJ1-2; D may be TRBD1 (6 bases). Germline V lookup: CDR1 SGDLS, CDR2 YYNGEE. The germline V and J ends were trimmed by 3 bases and 3 bases, with 21 bases remaining between them. This CDR3 comprises 17 residues.